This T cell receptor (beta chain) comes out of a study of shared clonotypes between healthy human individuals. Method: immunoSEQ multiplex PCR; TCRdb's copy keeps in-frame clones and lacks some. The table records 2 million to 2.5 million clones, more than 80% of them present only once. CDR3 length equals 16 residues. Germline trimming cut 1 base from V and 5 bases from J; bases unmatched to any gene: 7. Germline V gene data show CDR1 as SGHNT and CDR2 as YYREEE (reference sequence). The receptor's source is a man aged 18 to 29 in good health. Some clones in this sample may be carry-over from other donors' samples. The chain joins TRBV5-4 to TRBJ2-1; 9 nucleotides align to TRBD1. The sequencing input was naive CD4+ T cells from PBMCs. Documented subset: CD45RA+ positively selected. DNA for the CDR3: TGTGCCAGCAGCTTGACAGGGGGCGATTATAACAATGAGCAGTTCTTC. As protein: CASSLTGGDYNNEQFF.